Given below is one T cell receptor (beta chain) in context. Its antigen remains unidentified. The data derive from a study of CD8 T cells in Susac syndrome. Broader study findings: It was acknowledged in the study that the number of individuals who were included in its TCR sequencing and HLA analysis was relatively small.

CD8+ and CD4+ T cells taken from blood had their TCR beta sequenced. RNA was extracted with the RNeasy kit, and a quantity of 0.5 to 1 ug was reverse transcribed using random hexamers. TCRdb re-called the immunoSEQ multiplex PCR reads with MiXCR, one entry per CDR3 protein. The sample has some 99,000 distinct CDR3 sequences, about 96% seen once. The CDR3 contains 15 residues. V trimming: 2 bases; J trimming: 5 bases; junction bases outside the gene matches: 7. Looked up from germline, CDR1 is SGHDT and CDR2 is YYEEEE. The receptor comes from a human donor in good health. The chain combines TRBV5-6 with TRBJ1-5; 7 positions match TRBD1. The sample taken for sequencing was CD4+ T cells from PBMCs. The CDR3 sequence: CASSLRGGEYQPQHF. In DNA, the CDR3 is TGTGCCAGCAGCTTAAGAGGGGGCGAATATCAGCCCCAGCATTTT.